Following are 19 T cell receptor beta chains from one sample sequenced in a study of cytomegalovirus exposure and HLA in healthy donors. The PCR contained 60 Vbeta and 13 Jbeta primers. TCRdb's table, derived via immunoSEQ multiplex PCR, lists solely in-frame clones and lacks some. The table shows around 97,000 clones, with around 61% occurring only once. The specimen sequenced was PBMCs. These receptors all come from a woman aged 50 to 65 in good health and CMV-seronegative.

V usage is TRBV5-1 and J usage is TRBJ2-3; 9 bases agree with TRBD2. Germline lookup yields CDR1 SGHRS and CDR2 YFSETQ. The CDR3 contains 16 residues. V shed 3 bases, J shed 8 bases, and the junction held 13 bases outside the gene matches. DNA for the CDR3: TGCGCCAGCAGCTGGGCCGAGACTAGCGGCCAATCTACGCAGTATTTT. It yields the protein CASSWAETSGQSTQYF.

V is TRBV2 and J is TRBJ2-7, with TRBD2 identical over 11 bases. The length of the CDR3 is 14 residues. The germline V gene has CDR1 SNHLY and CDR2 FYNNEI. The junction had 2 bases not matched to a gene; V was cut back by 4 bases and J by 3 bases. In DNA form, the CDR3 reads TGTGCCAGCAGTGCTACTAGCGGGAGCTACGAGCAGTACTTC. This codes for CASSATSGSYEQYF.

The table lists this clone with a count of one. The chain carries TRBV30 and TRBJ1-2; 12 positions match TRBD1. The CDR3 covers 16 residues. The junction had 11 bases not matched to a gene; V was cut back by 5 bases and J by 4 bases. CDR1 is GTSNPN, CDR2 SVGIG, per germline (reference sequence). This chain's CDR3 is CAWAGYGTGGAYGYTF. CDR3 coding DNA: TGTGCCTGGGCGGGGTATGGGACAGGGGGCGCCTATGGCTACACCTTC.

The chain recombines TRBV7-9 with TRBJ2-7, with 9 bases fitting TRBD1. The CDR3 length is 15 residues. J lost 4 bases, V lost 2 bases, and 6 bases had no gene match. Germline values: CDR1 SEHNR, CDR2 FQNEAQ (reference sequence). In DNA form, the CDR3 reads TGTGCCAGCAGCTTACCAGGGACAGGGTCGTACGAGCAGTACTTC. This gives the protein CASSLPGTGSYEQYF.

The genes are TRBV6-6 and TRBJ2-1, with TRBD2 matching over 7 bases. Germline V gene data show CDR1 as MNHNY and CDR2 as SVGAGI (reference sequence). Trimming cost V 2 bases and J 7 bases; bases outside gene matches: 5. The CDR3 consists of 14 residues. CDR3 loop: CASSYAGSGNEQFF. The CDR3 DNA reads as TGTGCCAGCAGTTACGCCGGTAGCGGGAATGAGCAGTTCTTC.

V and J are TRBV7-9 and TRBJ2-1, with 11 bases that match TRBD2. The CDR3 is made up of 16 amino acids. Germline loops: CDR1 SEHNR, CDR2 FQNEAQ (reference sequence). Trimming removed 6 bases from V and 4 bases from J; junction bases left unmatched: 8. CDR3 nucleotides: TGTGCCAGCAGTCGATCCGGGACTAGCGGATACAATGAGCAGTTCTTC. It yields the protein CASSRSGTSGYNEQFF.

This chain uses TRBV2 with TRBJ2-1, with TRBD2 matching over 8 bases. Germline CDR1 is SNHLY and CDR2 is FYNNEI. The CDR3 sequence is 15 residues long. J lost 9 bases, V lost 6 bases, and 13 bases had no gene match. DNA for the CDR3: TGTGCCAGCAGCCCCCGGGTAGCGGGGTACGTTGAGCAGTTCTTC. Translating gives CASSPRVAGYVEQFF.

The genes are TRBV7-9 and TRBJ2-7, with unresolved D. The V end lost 2 bases, the J end lost 3 bases, and 5 bases lay between the germline ends. The CDR3 has 12 amino acids. Germline V gives CDR1 SEHNR, CDR2 FQNEAQ (reference sequence). The CDR3 DNA sequence: TGTGCCAGCAGCTTATCTATCTACGAGCAGTACTTC. This translates into CASSLSIYEQYF.

The chain combines TRBV27 with TRBJ2-7, with 11 bases that match TRBD2. The CDR3 extends over 14 amino acids. Germline assignment: CDR1 MNHEY and CDR2 SMNVEV (reference sequence). V lost 8 bases, J lost 3 bases, and 6 bases stayed unmatched. The CDR3 bases are TGTGCCAGCCGCGGACTAGCGGGCCTCTACGAGCAGTACTTC. Translating gives CASRGLAGLYEQYF.

V is TRBV6-5 and J is TRBJ2-1; TRBD2 aligns across 7 bases. The CDR3 is made up of 15 amino acids. The V gene end was trimmed by 2 bases and the J gene end by 7 bases; junction bases not matched to a gene: 8. Germline lookup yields CDR1 MNHEY and CDR2 SVGAGI. CDR3 residues: CASSYVLGEGNEQFF. In DNA, the CDR3 is TGTGCCAGCAGTTACGTTCTAGGGGAGGGAAATGAGCAGTTCTTC.

This clone has just a few counts. At the DNA level, this CDR3 is encoded by other sequences in the same sample as well. The chain has TRBV7-9 and TRBJ1-1; D is possibly TRBD1 (6 bases). The ends were cut back, 9 bases at V and 0 bases at J, with 8 bases in the middle. There are 12 residues in the CDR3. Germline CDR1 is SEHNR and CDR2 is FQNEAQ (reference sequence). The CDR3 here is CASGQMNTEAFF. CDR3 coding DNA: TGTGCCAGTGGACAGATGAACACTGAAGCTTTCTTT.

The CDR3 DNA reads TGTGCCAGCAGCGCAGACGGTGGCGGTGAGCAGTTCTTC. Amino acid sequence: CASSADGGGEQFF. The chain is built from TRBV7-7 and TRBJ2-1, with D hard to call. The CDR3 is 13 residues long. V dropped 5 bases and J dropped 9 bases, with 14 bases sitting between them. The germline V gene has CDR1 SSHAT and CDR2 FNYEAQ (reference sequence).

The gene calls are TRBV7-9 and TRBJ2-3, with D perhaps TRBD1 (5 bases). The ends were cut back, 2 bases at V and 2 bases at J, with 8 bases in the middle. The CDR3 loop spans 14 amino acids. CDR1 is SEHNR, CDR2 FQNEAQ, per germline (reference sequence). The CDR3 DNA is TGTGCCAGCAGCTTACCAGGGCCCACAGATACGCAGTATTTT. Translated, it gives CASSLPGPTDTQYF. Together with reference TRBV7-9 and TRBJ2-3, the CDR3 gives the full variable domain: DTGVSQNPRHKITKRGQNVTFRCDPISEHNRLYWYRQTLGQGPEFLTYFQNEAQLEKSRLLSDRFSAERPKGSFSTLEIQRTEQGDSAMYLCASSLPGPTDTQYFGPGTRLTVL.

The chain has TRBV30 and TRBJ2-7; D might be TRBD1 (5 bases). V lost 0 bases and J 13 bases, leaving 16 bases between the germline ends. The germline V gene has CDR1 GTSNPN and CDR2 SVGIG (reference sequence). This CDR3 has 12 residues. The chain's CDR3 is CAWSVSRGQNYF. The CDR3 DNA is TGTGCCTGGAGTGTATCCCGCGGACAAAATTACTTC.

Only a few counts were recorded for this clone. This sequence joins TRBV18 and TRBJ1-4; unclear D gene. The germline CDR1 and CDR2 sequences are KGHSH and LQKENI. Deletions cut 5 bases from V and 2 bases from J, with 9 bases between. This CDR3 has 14 amino acids. The CDR3 region is CASSRSGTNEKLFF. The CDR3 DNA sequence: TGTGCCAGCTCAAGATCAGGTACTAATGAAAAACTGTTTTTT.

V and J are TRBV7-2 and TRBJ1-1, with D uncertain. Germline values: CDR1 SGHTA, CDR2 FQGNSA. V lost 1 base and J lost 1, with 7 bases in between. This CDR3 contains 14 residues. CDR3 sequence: CASSLGAANTEAFF. CDR3 DNA: TGTGCCAGCAGCTTAGGGGCTGCGAACACTGAAGCTTTCTTT.

This rearrangement joins TRBV5-1 to TRBJ2-1, with a possible D match to TRBD1 (5 bases). CDR3 length equals 14 residues. The V end was cut by 7 bases, the J end by 3 bases, with 14 bases between. CDR1 is SGHRS and CDR2 is YFSETQ in the germline V gene. The CDR3 sequence: CASAQQADYNEQFF. The DNA for the CDR3 is TGCGCCAGCGCCCAACAGGCGGACTACAATGAGCAGTTCTTC.

The chain links TRBV6-1 to TRBJ1-3; TRBD1 aligns across 7 bases. Trimming at V came to 3 bases and at J to 0 bases, leaving 8 bases not matched to a gene. The CDR3 is 17 residues long. Germline loops: CDR1 MNHNS, CDR2 SASEGT. Here the CDR3 DNA reads TGTGCCAGCAGTGACATAGACCGGGACAGCTCTGGAAACACCATATATTTT. Its protein is CASSDIDRDSSGNTIYF.

The chain combines TRBV6-5 with TRBJ2-7; 7 bases map to TRBD1. Trimming cost V 2 bases and J 2 bases; bases outside gene matches: 0. There are 13 residues in the CDR3. The V gene's germline CDR1 is MNHEY and CDR2 SVGAGI. The CDR3 region has the DNA TGTGCCAGCAGTTACACAGGGGCCTACGAGCAGTACTTC. This gives the protein CASSYTGAYEQYF.